This record looks at one T cell receptor (beta chain) sequence and its context. As yet, its antigen is unknown. V lost 2 bases and J lost 4; bases outside the gene matches: 5. CDR1 and CDR2 (germline): MNHEY, SMNVEV (reference sequence). CDR3 size: 16 residues. The PCR made use of 60 Vbeta and 13 Jbeta primers. Method: immunoSEQ multiplex PCR; TCRdb's copy keeps in-frame clones and lacks some. This sample yields over 100,000 clones, of which 70% to 85% are seen a single time; 1.4% to 1.5% belongs to the top ten. The sample belongs to a study of cytomegalovirus exposure and HLA in healthy donors. Study-wide findings and caveats: Information on immune exposure was restricted to one variable (CMV serostatus). Altogether, 160 or so TCR beta chains were recorded as cytomegalovirus-associated. As was reported, the HLA-A and HLA-B alleles of most subjects were accurately predicted from TCR beta sequences.

The donors (healthy individuals) were bone marrow donors. The receptor was isolated from a female donor in good health and CMV-seronegative. Sequences were obtained from PBMCs. The V and J genes are TRBV27 and TRBJ2-2, with 9 bases fitting TRBD2. The CDR3 loop is CASSLTLREGTGELFF. The CDR3 DNA follows: TGTGCCAGCAGTTTAACGTTGCGGGAGGGCACCGGGGAGCTGTTTTTT.